The next 2 T cell receptor beta chains were all read from a single sample in a study of T cells expressing NK-cell markers. TCRdb reprocessed the 5' RACE reads and keeps a single row for each CDR3 protein, giving no DNA. Its table lists around 470,000 distinct CDR3 sequences. Sequenced input: blood T cells: a sorted CD56 or NKG2C T cell subset, CD4+ or CD8+ T cells, or bulk PBMC T cells (not recorded which). The receptor source for this set is a woman between 50 and 59 years old in good health.

The rearrangement links TRBV20-1 to TRBJ2-3; the D gene TCRdb calls, TRBD1, cannot be checked with no DNA. The CDR3 loop spans 14 amino acids. Germline values: CDR1 DFQATT, CDR2 SNEGSKA (reference sequence). The CDR3 reads CSAGRATSTDTQYF.

The J gene is TRBJ2-5, the V gene TRBV25-1; TCRdb designates TRBD1, a call that cannot be tested without DNA. The CDR3 runs to 13 residues. Germline V gene lookup returns CDR1 MGHDK and CDR2 SYGVNS. CDR3 protein: CASSATGEETQYF.